What follows are 4 T cell receptor beta chains derived from one specimen sequenced in a study of identical twins (dated by TCRdb to 2016 to 2018). Libraries were constructed by 5' RACE. TCRdb names Illumina HiSeq 2000 as the instrument used. TCRdb ran its own pipeline on the public reads, namely fastp trimming at Q25 and MiXCR clone calling, and kept in-frame beta chains. Merged by CDR3 protein, the rows form single entries marked with the most common genes and DNA. Present in this sample are more than 1.5 million distinct CDR3 sequences, more than 30% of which were seen just once. The top ten constitute roughly 0.3% of the sample. Sequencing input: cord blood. These receptors were obtained from a newborn girl in good health.

The chain recombines TRBV12-3 or TRBV12-4 with TRBJ2-2; D ambiguous. CDR3 length: 16 amino acids. V lost 3 bases and J lost 1, with 12 bases in between. In DNA, the CDR3 is TGTGCCAGCAGTTTTAAAGTGGTACAGAACACCGGGGAGCTGTTTTTT. Translation gives CASSFKVVQNTGELFF.

The CDR3 DNA is TGCGCCAGCAGCCAAGATCGAAGGGAGAATGAGCAGTTCTTC. Its translation is CASSQDRRENEQFF. This rearrangement joins TRBV4-1 to TRBJ2-1; a possible D gene is TRBD2 (5 bases). The V gene's germline CDR1 is MGHRA and CDR2 YSYEKL. V lost 0 bases and J 7 bases, leaving 10 bases between the germline ends. CDR3 length: 14 amino acids.

This clonotype was picked up a small number of times. V is TRBV5-1 and J is TRBJ2-7; 9 bases match TRBD2. CDR1 is SGHRS, CDR2 YFSETQ, per germline. The J segment lost 7 bases and the V segment lost 0 bases, leaving 8 bases of the junction unmatched. The CDR3 is made up of 15 amino acids. The CDR3 DNA is TGCGCCAGCAGCTTGGCCCCTAGCGGGACAAGGGAGCAGTACTTC. Translating gives CASSLAPSGTREQYF.

This chain connects TRBV7-2 to TRBJ2-3, with a possible D match to TRBD2 (5 bases). Germline V lookup: CDR1 SGHTA, CDR2 FQGNSA. CDR3 size: 15 residues. V was clipped by 5 bases and J by 1 base, with 13 bases between them. CDR3 bases: TGTGCCAGCAGCCCCCTAGCATATGGCACAGATACGCAGTATTTT. Its protein product is CASSPLAYGTDTQYF. Filled out from reference TRBV7-2 and TRBJ2-3, the complete variable domain reads GAGVSQSPSNKVTEKGKDVELRCDPISGHTALYWYRQSLGQGLEFLIYFQGNSAPDKSGLPSDRFSAERTGGSVSTLTIQRTQQEDSAVYLCASSPLAYGTDTQYFGPGTRLTVL.